Following are 4 T cell receptor beta chains from one sample sequenced in a study of shared clonotypes between healthy human individuals. Assay used: immunoSEQ multiplex PCR; TCRdb lists only in-frame clones, some missing. The table lists approximately 2.5 million clones, roughly 93% of them singletons. The source material was naive CD4+ T cells from PBMCs. The subset here: CD45RA+ positively selected. The origin of the receptors is a man between 18 and 35 years old in good health. Some clones in this sample may be carry-over from other donors' samples.

Points on this clone: The sample holds other DNA sequences that translate to the same CDR3. The gene calls are TRBV18 and TRBJ2-1; 13 bases are shared with TRBD2. V lost 3 bases to trimming and J lost 5 bases; unmatched junction nucleotides: 4. CDR1 and CDR2 from the germline V gene are KGHSH and LQKENI. This CDR3 region has 16 residues. This CDR3 is CASSPGTSGANNEQFF. CDR3 sequence (DNA): TGTGCCAGCTCACCCGGGACTAGCGGGGCTAACAATGAGCAGTTCTTC.

A word on this clone: This sample includes further DNA sequences coding for the same CDR3. This chain links TRBV6-5 with TRBJ2-7; TRBD2 aligns across 9 bases. The CDR3 extends over 13 amino acids. V shed 6 bases and J 3 bases; nucleotides not matched to a gene: 3. Germline V gene lookup returns CDR1 MNHEY and CDR2 SVGAGI. The CDR3 DNA reads as TGTGCCAGCAGACGACTAGCGGTCTACGAGCAGTACTTC. Its translation is CASRRLAVYEQYF.

V is TRBV7-9 and J is TRBJ2-3, with 7 positions matching TRBD2. V trimming: 1 base; J trimming: 1 base; junction bases outside the gene matches: 5. CDR1 and CDR2 from the germline V gene are SEHNR and FQNEAQ (reference sequence). This CDR3 has 16 residues. In DNA form, the CDR3 reads TGTGCCAGCAGCTTAGGGGAGGGTGGGGGCACAGATACGCAGTATTTT. It yields the protein CASSLGEGGGTDTQYF.

The chain employs TRBV30 and TRBJ1-6; no clear D gene. Trimming removed 1 base from V and 10 bases from J, with 14 bases in between. The CDR3 loop spans 14 amino acids. CDR1 is GTSNPN, CDR2 SVGIG, per germline (reference sequence). CDR3: CAWSGALGGSPLHF. Written as DNA, the CDR3 is TGTGCCTGGAGTGGGGCCCTCGGCGGCTCACCCCTCCACTTT.